This is a list of T cell receptor beta chains from one sample in a study of blood T cell repertoires in COVID-19. Assay: immunoSEQ multiplex PCR; the TCRdb copy retains only in-frame clones and omits some. Among around 160,000 clones listed, roughly nine tenths were seen once. The sample consisted of PBMCs or T cells enriched from blood (not recorded which). All receptors derive from a woman aged 40 to 50 who had been exposed to COVID-19. Both conserved end residues are trimmed from each CDR3. Each record gives: V gene, J gene, CDR3 protein.

TRBV7-9,TRBJ2-1,ASGEFSGESYNEQF
TRBV2,TRBJ2-2,ASSEARIGELF
TRBV28,TRBJ2-2,ASSATGRTGELF
TRBV4-3,TRBJ2-7,ASSQTRQGDHEQY
TRBV5-1,TRBJ2-7,ASSLIPSYEQY
TRBV18,TRBJ2-7,ASSPSSGRAGEQY
TRBV10-3,TRBJ2-7,AITPTSGGPSYEQY
TRBV19,TRBJ2-3,ASSMAGGASDTQY
TRBV28,TRBJ1-2,ASSSTRTGKGNGYT
TRBV5-6,TRBJ1-1,ASNLWRGTGRANTEAF
TRBV10-3,TRBJ1-3,AIGQGFSGNTIY
TRBV27,TRBJ1-1,ASSLDGTGYSEAF
TRBV4-2,TRBJ1-6,ASSQEGSSYNSPLH
TRBV5-4,TRBJ2-1,ASSLGQGTYNEQF
TRBV29-1,TRBJ2-7,SVEARLGARGEQY